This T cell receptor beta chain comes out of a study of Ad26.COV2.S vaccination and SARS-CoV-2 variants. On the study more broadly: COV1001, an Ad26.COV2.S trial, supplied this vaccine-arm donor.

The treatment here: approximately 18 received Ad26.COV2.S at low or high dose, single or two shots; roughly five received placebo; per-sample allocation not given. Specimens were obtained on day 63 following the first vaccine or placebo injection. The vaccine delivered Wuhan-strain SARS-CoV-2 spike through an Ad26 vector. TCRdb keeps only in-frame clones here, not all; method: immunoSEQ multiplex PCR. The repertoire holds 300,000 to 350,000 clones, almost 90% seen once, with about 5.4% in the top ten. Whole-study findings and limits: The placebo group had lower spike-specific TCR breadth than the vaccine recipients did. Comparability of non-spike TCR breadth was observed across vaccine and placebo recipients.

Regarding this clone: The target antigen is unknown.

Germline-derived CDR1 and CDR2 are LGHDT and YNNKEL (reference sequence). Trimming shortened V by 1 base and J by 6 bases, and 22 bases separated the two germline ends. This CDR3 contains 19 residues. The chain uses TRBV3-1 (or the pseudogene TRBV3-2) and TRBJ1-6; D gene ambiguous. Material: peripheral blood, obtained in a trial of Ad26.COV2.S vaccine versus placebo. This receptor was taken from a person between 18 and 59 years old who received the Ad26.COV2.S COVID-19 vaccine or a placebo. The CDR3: CASSQVNKATNWGNSPLHF. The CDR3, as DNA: TGTGCCAGCAGCCAAGTCAACAAGGCCACTAATTGGGGTAATTCACCCCTCCACTTT.